A selection of T cell receptor beta chains follows, all from one sample in a study of CD8+ T cells in alopecia areata. Only in-frame clones appear in the TCRdb table, and some are missing; sequencing was by immunoSEQ multiplex PCR. This table holds approximately 130,000 clones, over 60% found once. The material was CD4+ T cells sorted from blood, obtained at week 4, from a patient treated with tofacitinib. These receptors originate from a human donor with alopecia areata. The CDR3 runs from the conserved cysteine through the conserved F or W. The D gene is left open where the match is weak. Clone size is stated in some rows and not others, as once, few, many or a class when expanded.

d_call,clone_size,j_call,v_call,cdr3_nt,cdr3_aa
.,.,TRBJ1-6,TRBV25-1,TGTGCCAGCAATGGGGGTTACACACCCCTCCACTTT,CASNGGYTPLHF
.,.,TRBJ2-4,TRBV7-9,TGTGCCAGCAGCATCATCCCAAGACAGACCAAAAACATTCAGTACTTC,CASSIIPRQTKNIQYF
.,few,TRBJ2-7,TRBV5-1,TGCGCCAGCAGCCCCCAGGGAGACCCCTACGAGCAGTACTTC,CASSPQGDPYEQYF
TRBD2,.,TRBJ2-7,TRBV29-1,TGCAGCGTTACGGCGGGAGGGTCAACCTACGAGCAGTACTTC,CSVTAGGSTYEQYF
.,few,TRBJ2-3,TRBV7-2,TGTGCCAGCAGCCCGGGTGTAGCGAGGACAGATACGCAGTATTTT,CASSPGVARTDTQYF
TRBD1,.,TRBJ2-3,TRBV7-9,TGTGCCAGCAGCTTCTCGGGACAGGGGCTAACAGATACGCAGTATTTT,CASSFSGQGLTDTQYF
.,.,TRBJ1-2,TRBV5-1,TGCGCCAGCAGCCCGCGGACATATTCGAAGGATGGCTACACCTTC,CASSPRTYSKDGYTF
TRBD1,.,TRBJ1-1,TRBV4-1,TGCGCCAGCAGCCAAGATCTCCTCAGGGGGTCGGTCCTCACTGAAGCTTTCTTT,CASSQDLLRGSVLTEAFF
TRBD2,few,TRBJ2-5,TRBV2,TGTGCCAGCAGTGAAGGGACTAGCGGGGGACAAGAGACCCAGTACTTC,CASSEGTSGGQETQYF
.,.,TRBJ2-7,TRBV2,TGTGCCAGCAGGTACCACCACGAGCAGTACTTC,CASRYHHEQYF
.,.,TRBJ1-2,TRBV7-2,TGTGCCAGCAGCCCCCGGGACCCCACCTTGTATGGCTACACCTTC,CASSPRDPTLYGYTF
.,.,TRBJ2-7,TRBV6-5,TGTGCCAGCGGTTACCGACTCACCTACGAGCAGTACTTC,CASGYRLTYEQYF
.,many,TRBJ1-2,TRBV4-1,TGCGCCAGCAGCCAAGAAGGACATTCTAACTATGGCTACACCTTC,CASSQEGHSNYGYTF
.,once,TRBJ2-2,TRBV5-4,TGTGCCGACTCCGGGCCCGGGGAGCTGTTTTTT,CADSGPGELFF
TRBD2,.,TRBJ2-1,TRBV29-1,TGCAGCGGAAGACTAGCGATGGATGAGCAGTTCTTC,CSGRLAMDEQFF
TRBD1,once,TRBJ2-7,TRBV7-2,TGTGCCAGCCGGGACAGGGGCTACGAGCAGTACTTC,CASRDRGYEQYF
TRBD1,.,TRBJ1-2,TRBV11-2,TGTGCCGGCCCCTGGACAGGCGTTAACTATGGCTACACCTTC,CAGPWTGVNYGYTF
.,.,TRBJ2-4,TRBV5-6,TGTGCCAGCAGCCCATCAGGGGCCAAAAACATTCAGTACTTC,CASSPSGAKNIQYF
.,many,TRBJ2-1,TRBV10-3,TGTGCCATCAGTGATCAGCAGGGCTGGGAGCAGTTCTTC,CAISDQQGWEQFF
.,.,TRBJ2-7,TRBV7-2,TGTGCCAGCAGCTTTTCAAAGGGTCGGGAGCAGTACTTC,CASSFSKGREQYF
.,few,TRBJ2-6,TRBV29-1,TGCAGCGTTTCCTCTGGGGCCAACGTCCTGACTTTC,CSVSSGANVLTF
.,.,TRBJ1-2,TRBV6-6,TGTGCCAGCAGCCCACTCGAGGAATATGGCTACACCTTC,CASSPLEEYGYTF
TRBD1,.,TRBJ1-1,TRBV29-1,TGCAGCGCTGGGACAGCCGCCCAAGCTTTCTTT,CSAGTAAQAFF
TRBD1,.,TRBJ2-3,TRBV29-1,TGCAGCGTCGACAGGGGAAGGGTCCACACAGATACGCAGTATTTT,CSVDRGRVHTDTQYF
.,.,TRBJ2-5,TRBV6-6,TGTGCCAGCGCCCGGGAGCCCGGAGGGGAGACCCAGTACTTC,CASAREPGGETQYF
.,.,TRBJ1-5,TRBV10-3,TGTGCCATCAGTGAGCTCGGGGTGAGCAATCAGCCCCAGCATTTT,CAISELGVSNQPQHF
.,medium-sized,TRBJ1-2,TRBV7-8,TGTGCCAGCAGCTTAGCTGATGGGCAGGGCTACAGGGTCACCTTC,CASSLADGQGYRVTF
.,.,TRBJ2-5,TRBV4-3,TGCGCCAGCAGCCAAGGAAGTCAGCAAGAGACCCAGTACTTC,CASSQGSQQETQYF